The clone carrying this TCR beta chain is labeled as medium-sized (0.01 to 0.1%). PCR was performed using 60 Vbeta and 13 Jbeta primers. Using immunoSEQ multiplex PCR, the repertoire was profiled, and TCRdb retains in-frame clones only, with some absent. The sample has about 61,000 clones, around 90% seen once; the top ten hold 1.5%. The record originates from a study of cytomegalovirus exposure and HLA in healthy donors. Sequencing was performed on PBMCs. The receptor comes from a man aged 25 to 40 in good health and CMV-seropositive.

DNA for the CDR3: TGCAGTGCTCGGGACAACTACGAGCAGTACTTC. This translates into CSARDNYEQYF. V gene TRBV20-1 combines with J gene TRBJ2-7; D may be TRBD1 (6 bases). This CDR3 is built from 11 residues. V gave up 5 bases and J gave up 3 bases, with 8 bases separating them. Germline lookup yields CDR1 DFQATT and CDR2 SNEGSKA (reference sequence).